The entry below gives a single TCR beta chain sequence along with its context. Its antigen is currently unknown. The PCR used 60 Vbeta and 13 Jbeta primers. Libraries were prepared by immunoSEQ multiplex PCR; TCRdb keeps only in-frame clonotypes and omits some of them. In the table there are 65,000 to 85,000 clones, about three quarters of which are singletons. This record comes from a study of cytomegalovirus exposure and HLA in healthy donors. Findings of the study overall: In a later analysis, CMV-associated beta chains were mostly HLA-associated, it appeared.

Trimming stripped 0 bases from V and 5 bases from J, with 11 bases between. CDR1 and CDR2 from the germline V gene are SGHVS and FQNEAQ. This CDR3 comprises 14 residues. This TCR came from a male donor in good health and CMV-seropositive. This chain uses TRBV7-8 with TRBJ2-7; D unresolved. Sequencing input: PBMCs. The CDR3 DNA reads as TGTGCCAGCAGCTTAGCCGTGGGTCGGGACGAGCAGTACTTC. Amino acid sequence: CASSLAVGRDEQYF.